What follows are 10 T cell receptor beta chains derived from one specimen sequenced in a study of shared clonotypes between healthy human individuals. Only CD45RO-negative cells positively selected for CCR7 counted as naive CD8 cells, so terminally differentiated effector memory CD45RA+ cells were excluded. Repertoires were generated with immunoSEQ multiplex PCR, while TCRdb's copy carries only in-frame clones and drops some. Of hundreds of thousands of clones listed, 95% to 96% were seen once; the top ten hold more than 0.085%. The sequenced material came from naive CD8+ T cells sorted from blood. The receptor source for this set is a woman in her 30s in good health.

This clone was recorded a few times. This chain links TRBV7-9 with TRBJ1-5, with 7 nucleotides matching TRBD1. The CDR3 extends over 12 amino acids. The J segment lost 11 bases and the V segment lost 4 bases, leaving 5 bases of the junction unmatched. Germline CDR1 reads SEHNR; CDR2 reads FQNEAQ (reference sequence). In nucleotides, the CDR3 is TGTGCCAGCAGCTCACAGGGGATGGCCCAGCATTTT. Protein sequence: CASSSQGMAQHF.

The chain employs TRBV27 and TRBJ2-7, with D possibly being TRBD1 (6 bases). Germline values: CDR1 MNHEY, CDR2 SMNVEV (reference sequence). V gave up 5 bases and J gave up 7 bases, with 12 bases separating them. This CDR3 has 12 amino acids. CDR3 loop: CASSQQGLEQYF. The DNA for the CDR3 is TGTGCCAGCAGTCAACAGGGATTAGAGCAGTACTTC.

The table lists this clone with a count of one. The chain uses TRBV4-2 and TRBJ2-5, with TRBD1 as a possible D gene (6 bases). V shed 0 bases and J shed 1 base, with 9 bases lying between them. The germline gives CDR1 LGHNA, CDR2 YNFKEQ. CDR3 length: 15 amino acids. The CDR3 DNA follows: TGTGCCAGCAGCCAAGACAGGGACACCCAAGAGACCCAGTACTTC. This encodes CASSQDRDTQETQYF.

This clone was recorded only once. This rearrangement joins TRBV6-1 to TRBJ2-7, with D possibly being TRBD1 or TRBD2 (5 bases each). This CDR3 is built from 17 residues. Per germline, CDR1 MNHNS and CDR2 SASEGT. Trimming took 0 bases from V and 6 from J, leaving 21 bases between them. CDR3 sequence: CASSEAGGGPGPGEQYF. In nucleotides, the CDR3 is TGTGCCAGCAGTGAAGCGGGTGGGGGACCGGGGCCGGGCGAGCAGTACTTC.

The rearrangement joins TRBV9 to TRBJ2-7; 8 bases match TRBD2. With V trimmed by 0 bases and J by 3 bases, 5 bases remained unmatched. From germline, CDR1 is SGDLS and CDR2 YYNGEE. CDR3 length: 15 residues. The chain's CDR3 is CASSVGGGRLYEQYF. The CDR3 DNA is TGTGCCAGCAGCGTAGGTGGCGGGAGGCTCTACGAGCAGTACTTC.

About this clone: Additional DNA sequences in this sample encode the identical CDR3. This rearrangement joins TRBV27 to TRBJ2-5; TRBD2 matches at 11 bases. Germline V gives CDR1 MNHEY, CDR2 SMNVEV (reference sequence). CDR3 length equals 15 residues. V lost 2 bases and J lost 3; bases outside the gene matches: 2. The CDR3: CASSLGTSGKETQYF. In DNA form, the CDR3 reads TGTGCCAGCAGTTTAGGGACTAGCGGCAAAGAGACCCAGTACTTC.

The chain is built from TRBV9 and TRBJ1-6; D is ambiguous. Trimming shortened V by 3 bases and J by 10 bases, and 8 bases separated the two germline ends. The CDR3 extends over 12 amino acids. The germline gives CDR1 SGDLS, CDR2 YYNGEE. The CDR3 DNA follows: TGTGCCAGCAGCGACCGGGCCTCACCCCTCCACTTT. It yields the protein CASSDRASPLHF.

The chain combines TRBV4-1 with TRBJ2-1, with D tentatively TRBD1 (6 bases). Per the germline V gene, CDR1 is MGHRA and CDR2 is YSYEKL. The CDR3 has 13 amino acids. Trimming shortened V by 4 bases and J by 7 bases, and 11 bases separated the two germline ends. CDR3 sequence: CASSPTGTNEQFF. CDR3 DNA sequence: TGCGCCAGCAGCCCCACAGGGACGAATGAGCAGTTCTTC.

The chain employs TRBV4-1 and TRBJ1-1, with a weak D call TRBD1 (6 bases). Trimming took 0 bases from V and 3 from J, leaving 11 bases between them. The CDR3 length is 15 residues. Germline lookup yields CDR1 MGHRA and CDR2 YSYEKL. CDR3 sequence reads: CASSQDFSGDTEAFF. The CDR3 coding sequence is TGCGCCAGCAGCCAAGATTTTTCAGGGGACACTGAAGCTTTCTTT.

The gene calls are TRBV7-9 and TRBJ2-7, with no clear D. The CDR3 contains 15 residues. Germline CDR1 and CDR2: SEHNR and FQNEAQ (reference sequence). The germline V and J ends were trimmed by 5 bases and 2 bases, with 16 bases remaining between them. This CDR3 is CASSPPQPLTYEQYF. In nucleotides, the CDR3 is TGTGCCAGCAGCCCCCCCCAGCCCTTAACCTACGAGCAGTACTTC.